This TCR beta chain was observed in a study of T cell responses to AZD1222 COVID-19 vaccine. Assay used: immunoSEQ multiplex PCR; TCRdb lists only in-frame clones, some missing. The top ten hold approximately 6.3% of the sample, which has 50,000 to 65,000 clones, about 93% seen once. V lost 0 bases and J 0 bases, leaving 9 bases between the germline ends. Germline-derived CDR1 and CDR2 are SGDLS and YYNGEE. CDR3 length: 15 residues. The source of this sequence is an adult who received the MenACWY meningococcal vaccine as a control. The material was peripheral blood, obtained 28 days after the second dose of the MenACWY control vaccine. The chain combines TRBV9 with TRBJ1-1; D ambiguous. Here the CDR3 DNA reads TGTGCCAGCAGCGTAGAAGAGGGAGTGAACACTGAAGCTTTCTTT. As protein: CASSVEEGVNTEAFF. The full variable domain, its missing parts supplied by reference TRBV9 and TRBJ1-1, is DSGVTQTPKHLITATGQRVTLRCSPRSGDLSVYWYQQSLDQGLQFLIQYYNGEERAKGNILERFSAQQFPDLHSELNLSSLELGDSALYFCASSVEEGVNTEAFFGQGTRLTVV.